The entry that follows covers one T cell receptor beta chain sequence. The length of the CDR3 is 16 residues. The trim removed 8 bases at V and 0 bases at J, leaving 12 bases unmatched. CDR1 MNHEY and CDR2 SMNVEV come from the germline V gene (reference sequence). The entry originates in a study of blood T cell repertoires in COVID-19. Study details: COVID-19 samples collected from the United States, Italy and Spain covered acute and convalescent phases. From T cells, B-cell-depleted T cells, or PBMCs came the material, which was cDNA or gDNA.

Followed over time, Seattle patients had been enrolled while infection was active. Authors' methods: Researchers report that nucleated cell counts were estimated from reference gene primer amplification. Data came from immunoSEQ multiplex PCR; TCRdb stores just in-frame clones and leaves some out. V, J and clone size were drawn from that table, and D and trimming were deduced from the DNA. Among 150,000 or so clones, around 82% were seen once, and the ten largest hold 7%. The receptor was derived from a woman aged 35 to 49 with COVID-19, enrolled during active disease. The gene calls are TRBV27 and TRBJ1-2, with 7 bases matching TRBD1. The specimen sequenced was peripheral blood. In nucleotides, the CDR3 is TGTGCCAGCTCCCGAGGGGGCATAGGAGCTAACTATGGCTACACCTTC. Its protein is CASSRGGIGANYGYTF.